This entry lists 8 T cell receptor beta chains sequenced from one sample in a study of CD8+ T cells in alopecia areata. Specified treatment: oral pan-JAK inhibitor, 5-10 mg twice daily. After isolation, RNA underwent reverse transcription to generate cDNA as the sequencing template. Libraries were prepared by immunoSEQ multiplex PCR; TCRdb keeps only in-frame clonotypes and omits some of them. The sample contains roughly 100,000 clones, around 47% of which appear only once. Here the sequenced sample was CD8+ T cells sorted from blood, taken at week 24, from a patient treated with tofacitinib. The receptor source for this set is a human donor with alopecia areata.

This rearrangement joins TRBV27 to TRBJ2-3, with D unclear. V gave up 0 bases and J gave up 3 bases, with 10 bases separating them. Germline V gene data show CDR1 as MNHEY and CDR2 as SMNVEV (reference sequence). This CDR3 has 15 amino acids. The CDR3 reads CASSLSTWGTDTQYF. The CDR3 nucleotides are TGTGCCAGCAGTTTATCGACCTGGGGAACAGATACGCAGTATTTT.

The CDR3 region has the DNA TGTGCCAGCAGTTTAATACGGGAGACGGACGAGCAGTACTTC. It yields the protein CASSLIRETDEQYF. This sequence joins TRBV27 and TRBJ2-7; D is possibly TRBD2 (6 bases). CDR1 is MNHEY and CDR2 is SMNVEV in the germline V gene (reference sequence). This CDR3 comprises 14 residues. Trimming shortened V by 2 bases and J by 5 bases, and 13 bases separated the two germline ends.

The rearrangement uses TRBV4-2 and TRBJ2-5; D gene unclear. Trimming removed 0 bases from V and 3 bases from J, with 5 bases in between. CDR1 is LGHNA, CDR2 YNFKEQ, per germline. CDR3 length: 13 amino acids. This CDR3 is CASSQEIEETQYF. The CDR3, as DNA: TGTGCCAGCAGCCAAGAAATAGAAGAGACCCAGTACTTC.

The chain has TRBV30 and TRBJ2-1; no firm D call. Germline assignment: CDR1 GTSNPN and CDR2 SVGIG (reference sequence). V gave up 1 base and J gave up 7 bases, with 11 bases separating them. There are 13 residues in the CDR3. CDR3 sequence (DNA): TGTGCCTGGAGTGAGGGTGTTGGGAATGAGCAGTTCTTC. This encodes CAWSEGVGNEQFF.

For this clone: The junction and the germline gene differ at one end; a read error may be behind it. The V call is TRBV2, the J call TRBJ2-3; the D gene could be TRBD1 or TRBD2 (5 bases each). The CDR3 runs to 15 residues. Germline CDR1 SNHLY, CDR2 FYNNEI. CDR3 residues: CASREGTGSTDTQYF. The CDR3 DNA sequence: TGTGCCAGCAGGGAAGGGACGGGAAGCACAGATACGCAGTATTTT.

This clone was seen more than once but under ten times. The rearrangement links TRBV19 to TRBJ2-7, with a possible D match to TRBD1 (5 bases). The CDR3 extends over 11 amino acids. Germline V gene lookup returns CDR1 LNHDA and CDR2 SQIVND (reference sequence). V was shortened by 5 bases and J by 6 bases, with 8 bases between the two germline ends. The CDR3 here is CASSPGIEQYF. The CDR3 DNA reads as TGTGCCAGTAGTCCAGGGATCGAGCAGTACTTC.

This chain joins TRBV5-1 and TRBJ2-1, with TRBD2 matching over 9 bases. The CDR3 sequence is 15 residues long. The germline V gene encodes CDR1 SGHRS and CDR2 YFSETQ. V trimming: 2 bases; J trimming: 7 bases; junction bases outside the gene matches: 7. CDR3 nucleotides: TGCGCCAGCAGCTTTATTAGCGGGAGTGGGAATGAGCAGTTCTTC. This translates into CASSFISGSGNEQFF.

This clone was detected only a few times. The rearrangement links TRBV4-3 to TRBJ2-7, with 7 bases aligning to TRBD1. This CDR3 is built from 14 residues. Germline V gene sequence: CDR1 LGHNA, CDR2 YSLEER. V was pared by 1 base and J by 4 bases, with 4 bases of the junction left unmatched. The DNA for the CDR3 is TGCGCCAGCAGCCAAGGACAGGGTTGGTACGAGCAGTACTTC. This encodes CASSQGQGWYEQYF.